This T cell receptor beta chain was captured by sequencing in a study of cytomegalovirus exposure and HLA in healthy donors. Vbeta (60) and Jbeta (13) primers were used in the PCR. TCRdb's table, derived via immunoSEQ multiplex PCR, lists solely in-frame clones and lacks some. The repertoire has 150,000 to 200,000 clones, around 86% of them found once; the top ten carry around 4.3%. Per germline, CDR1 SGHRS and CDR2 YFSETQ. CDR3 length equals 13 residues. Trimming took 5 bases from V and 2 from J, leaving 8 bases between them. The sequenced material came from PBMCs. This chain uses TRBV5-1 with TRBJ1-3; tentatively, D is TRBD1 (6 bases). The TCR sequence derives from a man aged 50-59 years in good health and CMV-seropositive. CDR3 in amino acids: CASRQGAGNTIYF. CDR3 in DNA: TGCGCCAGCAGACAGGGCGCTGGAAACACCATATATTTT.